This section outlines one T cell receptor beta chain sequence together with its context. The V gene's germline CDR1 is SGHVS and CDR2 FQNEAQ. This CDR3 region has 16 residues. V was clipped by 3 bases and J by 4 bases, with 18 bases between them. The sample comes from a study of blood T cell repertoires in COVID-19. Here immunoSEQ multiplex PCR was the method, and the copy in TCRdb shows in-frame clones only, minus some. Altogether roughly 87,000 clones are present, roughly 84% being singletons, with the ten largest covering around 16%. V usage is TRBV7-8 and J usage is TRBJ1-1, with a possible D match to TRBD1 (5 bases). The sequenced sample was peripheral blood. The TCR was taken from a woman aged 60-75 years with acute or convalescent COVID-19. The CDR3 bases are TGTGCCAGCAGCTTCGAAAAGGGACTGCTGATCACTGAAGCTTTCTTT. This sequence encodes CASSFEKGLLITEAFF.